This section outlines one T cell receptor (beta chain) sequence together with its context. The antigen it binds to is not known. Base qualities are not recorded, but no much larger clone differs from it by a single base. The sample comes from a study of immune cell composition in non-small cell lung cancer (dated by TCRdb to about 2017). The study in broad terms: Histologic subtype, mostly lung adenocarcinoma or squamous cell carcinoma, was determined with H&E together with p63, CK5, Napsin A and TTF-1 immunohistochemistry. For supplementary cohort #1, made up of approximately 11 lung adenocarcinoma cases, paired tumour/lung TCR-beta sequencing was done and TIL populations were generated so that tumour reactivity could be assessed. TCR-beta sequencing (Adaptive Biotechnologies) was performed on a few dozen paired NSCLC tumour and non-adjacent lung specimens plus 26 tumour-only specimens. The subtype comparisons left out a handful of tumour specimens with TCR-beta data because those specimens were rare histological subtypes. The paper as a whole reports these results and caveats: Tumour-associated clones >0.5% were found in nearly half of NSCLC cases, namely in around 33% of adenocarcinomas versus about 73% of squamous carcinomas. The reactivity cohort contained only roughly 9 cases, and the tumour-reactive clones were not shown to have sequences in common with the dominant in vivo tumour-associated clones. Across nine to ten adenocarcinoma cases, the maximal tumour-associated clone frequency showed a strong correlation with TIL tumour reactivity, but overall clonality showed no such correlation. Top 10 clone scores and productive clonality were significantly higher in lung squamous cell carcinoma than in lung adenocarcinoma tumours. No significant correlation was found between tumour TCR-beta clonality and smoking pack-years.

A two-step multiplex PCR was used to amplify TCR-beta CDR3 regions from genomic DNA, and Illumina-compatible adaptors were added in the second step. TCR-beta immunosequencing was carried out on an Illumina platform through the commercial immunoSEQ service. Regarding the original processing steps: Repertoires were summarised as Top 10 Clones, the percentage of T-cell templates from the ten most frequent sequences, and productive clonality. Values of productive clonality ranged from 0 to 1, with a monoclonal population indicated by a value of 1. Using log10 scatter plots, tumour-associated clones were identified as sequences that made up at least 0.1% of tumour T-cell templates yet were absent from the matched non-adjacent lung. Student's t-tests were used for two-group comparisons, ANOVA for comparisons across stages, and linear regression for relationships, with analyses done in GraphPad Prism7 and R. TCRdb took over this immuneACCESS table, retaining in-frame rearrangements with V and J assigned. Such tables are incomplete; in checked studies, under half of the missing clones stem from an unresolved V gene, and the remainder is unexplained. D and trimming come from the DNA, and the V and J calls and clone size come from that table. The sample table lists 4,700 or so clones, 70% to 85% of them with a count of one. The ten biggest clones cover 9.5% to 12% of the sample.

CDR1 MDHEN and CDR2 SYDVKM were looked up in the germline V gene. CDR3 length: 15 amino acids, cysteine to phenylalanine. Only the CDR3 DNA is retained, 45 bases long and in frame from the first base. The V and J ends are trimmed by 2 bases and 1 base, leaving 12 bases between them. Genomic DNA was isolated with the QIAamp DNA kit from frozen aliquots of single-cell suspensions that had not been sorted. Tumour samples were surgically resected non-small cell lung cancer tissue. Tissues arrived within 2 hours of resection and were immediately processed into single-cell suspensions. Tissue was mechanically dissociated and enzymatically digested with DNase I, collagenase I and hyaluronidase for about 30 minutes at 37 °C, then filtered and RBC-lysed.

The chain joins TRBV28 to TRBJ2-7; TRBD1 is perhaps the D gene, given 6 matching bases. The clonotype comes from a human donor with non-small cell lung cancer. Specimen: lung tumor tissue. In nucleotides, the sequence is TGTGCCAGCAGTTTACCAACAGGGATGTCCTACGAGCAGTACTTC. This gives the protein CASSLPTGMSYEQYF.